Each of the 27 T cell receptor beta chains below was sequenced from the same sample in a study of blood T cells in healthy people across ages. Alongside a J-beta primer mix, a sample-barcoded 5' primer served in a second PCR lasting about 7 to 12 cycles. A single record per CDR3 protein comes from TCRdb applying MiXCR to the 5' RACE reads. The table lists about 940,000 distinct CDR3 sequences, around 48% of them singletons, with 13% in the top ten. Specimen: blood. These receptors came from a man aged 25-45 years in good health.

The chain is built from TRBV14 and TRBJ2-1; the D call may be TRBD1 or TRBD2 (6 bases each). Germline V gene sequence: CDR1 SGHDN, CDR2 FVKESK. With 6 bases removed from V and 0 bases from J, the gap between germline ends came to 12 bases. This CDR3 has 15 amino acids. The CDR3: CASSGGRGSYNEQFF. CDR3 DNA sequence: TGTGCCAGCAGTGGGGGGCGGGGCTCCTACAATGAGCAGTTCTTC.

This clonotype was observed a few times. The J gene is TRBJ2-7, the V gene TRBV10-1; 7 bases are a match to TRBD1. The CDR3 is made up of 15 amino acids. Trimming removed 2 bases from V and 0 bases from J; junction bases left unmatched: 4. From germline, CDR1 is WNHNN and CDR2 SYGVQD (reference sequence). The CDR3 loop reads CASSEGGQLSYEQYF. In DNA form, the CDR3 reads TGCGCCAGCAGTGAGGGGGGACAGCTCTCCTACGAGCAGTACTTC.

This chain links TRBV4-2 with TRBJ1-1, with TRBD1 matching 8 bases. V shed 3 bases, J shed 1 base, and the junction held 10 bases outside the gene matches. The CDR3 runs 17 residues. Germline-derived CDR1 and CDR2 are LGHNA and YNFKEQ. CDR3 region: CASSQDPRGLTNTEAFF. Here the CDR3 DNA reads TGTGCCAGCAGCCAGGACCCCAGGGGGCTAACGAACACTGAAGCTTTCTTT.

The CDR3 DNA reads as TGCGCCAGCAGCCAAGTCGCGCCAGCGGGGGGGTCTCTCTACGAGCAGTACTTC. Its protein product is CASSQVAPAGGSLYEQYF. The rearrangement joins TRBV4-1 to TRBJ2-7, with 10 bases that match TRBD2. Germline trimming cut 1 base from V and 3 bases from J; bases unmatched to any gene: 12. CDR1 is MGHRA and CDR2 is YSYEKL in the germline V gene. The CDR3 sequence is 18 residues long.

This clonotype was detected only a few times. The genes are TRBV10-3 and TRBJ2-3, with no clear D. The CDR3 is 13 residues long. Germline V gene lookup returns CDR1 ENHRY and CDR2 SYGVKD. V lost 11 bases, J lost 2 bases, and 14 bases lay in between. The CDR3 spells CAVGAQPTDTQYF. CDR3 sequence (DNA): TGTGCCGTCGGAGCCCAGCCCACAGATACGCAGTATTTT.

The chain couples TRBV29-1 to TRBJ1-1, with D unclear. The CDR3 is 10 residues long. Trimming shortened V by 4 bases and J by 11 bases, and 11 bases separated the two germline ends. CDR1 SQVTM and CDR2 ANQGSEA come from the germline V gene. CDR3 sequence reads: CSVADEGAFF. The CDR3 DNA is TGCAGCGTTGCTGACGAAGGGGCTTTCTTT.

This clonotype came up many times. The V call is TRBV9, the J call TRBJ2-5, with D uncertain. The V and J ends lost 0 bases and 2 bases respectively, with 5 bases between them. Per germline, CDR1 SGDLS and CDR2 YYNGEE. This CDR3 has 13 amino acids. The CDR3 coding sequence is TGTGCCAGCAGCGTAGGGGTACAAGAGACCCAGTACTTC. Its translation: CASSVGVQETQYF. Complete variable domain (other parts from reference TRBV9 and TRBJ2-5): DSGVTQTPKHLITATGQRVTLRCSPRSGDLSVYWYQQSLDQGLQFLIQYYNGEERAKGNILERFSAQQFPDLHSELNLSSLELGDSALYFCASSVGVQETQYFGPGTRLLVL.

V and J are TRBV20-1 and TRBJ2-5; no reliable D call. The CDR3 is 14 residues long. The germline gives CDR1 DFQATT, CDR2 SNEGSKA (reference sequence). V was shortened by 6 bases and J by 4 bases, with 18 bases between the two germline ends. In DNA form, the CDR3 reads TGCAGTGCCCCCTTGCCCTCGGGTCGAGAGACCCAGTACTTC. Amino acids: CSAPLPSGRETQYF.

J is TRBJ2-5 and V is TRBV9; the D gene is possibly TRBD1 (5 bases). Germline V CDR1 and CDR2: SGDLS, YYNGEE. V was clipped by 1 base and J by 2 bases, with 15 bases between them. The CDR3 has 16 residues. The CDR3 DNA sequence: TGTGCCAGCAGCGTATACCCTGATGGGGCGCAAGAGACCCAGTACTTC. Residues: CASSVYPDGAQETQYF.

In nucleotides, the CDR3 is TGTGCCAGCAGGACCCTCGGGGAGGGGGATACAGATACGCAGTATTTT. Amino acids: CASRTLGEGDTDTQYF. The chain employs TRBV6-5 and TRBJ2-3; D might be TRBD2 (7 bases). The CDR3 has 16 amino acids. The germline CDR1 and CDR2 sequences are MNHEY and SVGAGI. V was pared by 6 bases and J by 3 bases, with 19 bases between.

This clonotype occurred a few times. The chain joins TRBV5-6 to TRBJ2-7, with 7 bases fitting TRBD1. With V trimmed by 1 base and J by 0 bases, 7 bases remained unmatched. The CDR3 runs to 16 residues. The germline gives CDR1 SGHDT, CDR2 YYEEEE. CDR3 nucleotides: TGTGCCAGCAGCTTGCCGTCCTCAGGGGGCTCCTACGAGCAGTACTTC. Amino acid sequence: CASSLPSSGGSYEQYF.

This clonotype showed up just once. The chain uses TRBV28 and TRBJ2-4; the D gene is possibly TRBD1 (5 bases). The CDR3 extends over 15 amino acids. The germline CDR1 and CDR2 sequences are MDHEN and SYDVKM. Trimming took 7 bases from V and 0 from J, leaving 13 bases between them. CDR3 bases: TGTGCCAGCATAGGGGAACCTCTAGCCAAAAACATTCAGTACTTC. The encoded protein is CASIGEPLAKNIQYF.

The V and J genes are TRBV7-9 and TRBJ2-1; TRBD1 matches at 9 bases. The CDR3 loop spans 12 amino acids. After removal of 5 bases from V and 13 bases from J, the junction contained 6 bases not matched to a gene. Germline V gene sequence: CDR1 SEHNR, CDR2 FQNEAQ (reference sequence). The CDR3: CASSLRQGVQFF. CDR3 DNA: TGTGCCAGCAGCCTTCGACAGGGGGTTCAGTTCTTC.

CDR3 DNA sequence: TGTGCCAGCAGTGGCCAACAGAGGGGCTACACCTTC. As protein: CASSGQQRGYTF. J is TRBJ1-2 and V is TRBV6-5; no clear D. The germline V gene has CDR1 MNHEY and CDR2 SVGAGI. Trimming removed 5 bases at V and 8 bases at J, with 12 bases between. The length of the CDR3 is 12 residues.

The table lists this clonotype with many counts. CDR3 nucleotide sequence: TGTGCCAGCAGGGGGGTGGAAAAACTGTTTTTT. This encodes CASRGVEKLFF. This chain links TRBV28 with TRBJ1-4, with D possibly matching TRBD1 (5 bases). Trimming left V 6 bases short and J 8 bases short, with 7 bases between. The CDR3 runs 11 residues. Germline CDR1 reads MDHEN; CDR2 reads SYDVKM.

This clonotype was seen only a few times. The genes are TRBV12-3 or TRBV12-4 and TRBJ1-2; the D gene is possibly TRBD1 (6 bases). The CDR3 loop spans 12 amino acids. The V end lost 3 bases, the J end lost 5 bases, and 7 bases lay between the germline ends. The DNA of the CDR3 is TGTGCCAGCAGTTTTCAGGGGTATGGCTACACCTTC. Translated: CASSFQGYGYTF.

The chain carries TRBV6-1 and TRBJ1-2; the D gene is possibly TRBD1 (5 bases). CDR1 MNHNS and CDR2 SASEGT come from the germline V gene. This CDR3 has 12 amino acids. The V gene lost 6 bases and the J gene lost 4 bases, with 9 bases spanning the gap. The CDR3 DNA is TGTGCCAGCAGACAGGCCTCCTATGGCTACACCTTC. It specifies CASRQASYGYTF.

The chain uses TRBV2 and TRBJ2-1; 8 bases fit TRBD2. With 2 bases clipped from V and 9 bases from J, the junction kept 6 bases outside the gene matches. CDR1 and CDR2 (germline): SNHLY, FYNNEI. CDR3 length: 14 amino acids. CDR3: CASSELDGGGEQFF. DNA of the CDR3: TGTGCCAGCAGTGAACTCGACGGGGGGGGTGAGCAGTTCTTC.

This clonotype was counted a few times. The chain links TRBV9 to TRBJ2-3; the match to TRBD2 covers 9 bases. This CDR3 is built from 16 residues. Per germline, CDR1 SGDLS and CDR2 YYNGEE. V dropped 1 base and J dropped 2; count of bases not matched to a gene: 5. CDR3 sequence reads: CASSVRGTSTTDTQYF. The CDR3 nucleotides are TGTGCCAGCAGCGTACGTGGGACTAGCACCACAGATACGCAGTATTTT. The whole variable domain, remainder taken from reference TRBV9 and TRBJ2-3, is DSGVTQTPKHLITATGQRVTLRCSPRSGDLSVYWYQQSLDQGLQFLIQYYNGEERAKGNILERFSAQQFPDLHSELNLSSLELGDSALYFCASSVRGTSTTDTQYFGPGTRLTVL.

The genes are TRBV7-2 and TRBJ2-6; D unresolved. Per the germline V gene, CDR1 is SGHTA and CDR2 is FQGNSA. With 1 base removed from V and 0 bases from J, the gap between germline ends came to 19 bases. This CDR3 is built from 20 residues. In nucleotides, the CDR3 is TGTGCCAGCAGCTTAGACCTTACCCCTGGAACGTACTCTGGGGCCAACGTCCTGACTTTC. It translates to CASSLDLTPGTYSGANVLTF.

CDR3 loop: CASSPGQGKPYNEQFF. CDR3 coding DNA: TGTGCCAGCAGTCCAGGACAGGGGAAACCTTACAATGAGCAGTTCTTC. The chain recombines TRBV27 with TRBJ2-1; 9 nucleotides line up with TRBD1. CDR1 and CDR2 from the germline V gene are MNHEY and SMNVEV (reference sequence). This CDR3 comprises 16 residues. V lost 5 bases and J lost 4; bases outside the gene matches: 9.

This chain links TRBV4-1 with TRBJ2-2; D may be TRBD1 (6 bases). Trimming took 4 bases from V and 4 from J, leaving 13 bases between them. CDR1 is MGHRA, CDR2 YSYEKL, per germline. The CDR3 has 15 residues. CDR3 loop: CASSLGQGITGELFF. CDR3 DNA sequence: TGCGCCAGCAGCCTCGGGCAGGGGATCACCGGGGAGCTGTTTTTT.

This clonotype was found many times. The rearrangement links TRBV3-1 to TRBJ2-1, with TRBD1 as a possible D gene (6 bases). V was cut by 0 bases and J by 8 bases, with 8 bases left in between. CDR3 size: 13 residues. The V gene's germline CDR1 is LGHDT and CDR2 YNNKEL (reference sequence). The CDR3 nucleotides are TGTGCCAGCAGCCAAGATGACAGGCATGAGCAGTTCTTC. Translation gives CASSQDDRHEQFF.

The J gene is TRBJ2-7, the V gene TRBV6-5; 7 bases line up with TRBD1. CDR3 size: 17 residues. Trimming at V came to 2 bases and at J to 0 bases, leaving 10 bases not matched to a gene. Germline-derived CDR1 and CDR2 are MNHEY and SVGAGI. CDR3 loop: CASSYRSTGTISYEQYF. The CDR3 region has the DNA TGTGCCAGCAGTTACCGATCGACAGGGACCATCTCCTACGAGCAGTACTTC.

The gene calls are TRBV2 and TRBJ2-7; 10 bases align to TRBD2. The germline V gene encodes CDR1 SNHLY and CDR2 FYNNEI. The CDR3 is 14 amino acids. Unmatched junction bases numbered 7, after V lost 6 bases and J lost 5 bases. CDR3 in DNA: TGTGCCAGCAGAGATCCGGGACTAGCGAACGAGCAGTACTTC. As protein: CASRDPGLANEQYF.

The rearrangement uses TRBV7-9 and TRBJ2-5; the match to TRBD2 covers 10 bases. Germline lookup yields CDR1 SEHNR and CDR2 FQNEAQ (reference sequence). After removal of 8 bases from V and 0 bases from J, the junction contained 9 bases not matched to a gene. The CDR3 consists of 16 residues. The CDR3 loop reads CASLPGTSVNQETQYF. For the CDR3, the DNA is TGTGCCAGCCTACCTGGGACTAGCGTTAACCAAGAGACCCAGTACTTC.

V gene TRBV19 combines with J gene TRBJ1-2, with unresolved D. The length of the CDR3 is 12 residues. Trimming removed 7 bases from V and 4 bases from J, with 10 bases in between. From germline, CDR1 is LNHDA and CDR2 SQIVND (reference sequence). The CDR3 nucleotides are TGTGCCAGTACTGCCGGGTCCTATGGCTACACCTTC. It encodes CASTAGSYGYTF. The full variable domain, in which reference TRBV19 and TRBJ1-2 provide the parts outside the CDR3, is DGGITQSPKYLFRKEGQNVTLSCEQNLNHDAMYWYRQDPGQGLRLIYYSQIVNDFQKGDIAEGYSVSREKKESFPLTVTSAQKNPTAFYLCASTAGSYGYTFGSGTRLTVV.